This record looks at one TCR beta chain sequence and its context. Its antigen is undetermined. Produced via immunoSEQ multiplex PCR; TCRdb's table is partial and in-frame only. The profile shows about 260,000 clones, around 90% of them singletons. The sample originates from a study of cytomegalovirus exposure and HLA in healthy donors. Study observations and caveats: The majority of TCR sequences were rare, yet some public TCRs appeared in many donors. Associated with cytomegalovirus, according to the listing, were around 160 TCR beta chains. Researchers reported that a few CMV-associated chains were confirmed in vitro as CMV antigen-specific.

The study drew the donors from its roughly 120-subject validation cohort, separate from the approximately 690-subject first cohort. V gave up 7 bases and J gave up 4 bases, with 8 bases separating them. Looked up from germline, CDR1 is MDHEN and CDR2 is SYDVKM. This CDR3 region has 12 residues. The J gene is TRBJ1-5, the V gene TRBV28; D gene ambiguous. Input material: PBMCs. The TCR sequence derives from a woman in her 30s in good health and CMV-seronegative. The CDR3 is CASNRNNQPQHF. The DNA of the CDR3 is TGTGCCAGCAACAGAAATAATCAGCCCCAGCATTTT. The entire variable domain, with the rest obtained from reference TRBV28 and TRBJ1-5, is as follows: DVKVTQSSRYLVKRTGEKVFLECVQDMDHENMFWYRQDPGLGLRLIYFSYDVKMKEKGDIPEGYSVSREKKERFSLILESASTNQTSMYLCASNRNNQPQHFGDGTRLSIL.